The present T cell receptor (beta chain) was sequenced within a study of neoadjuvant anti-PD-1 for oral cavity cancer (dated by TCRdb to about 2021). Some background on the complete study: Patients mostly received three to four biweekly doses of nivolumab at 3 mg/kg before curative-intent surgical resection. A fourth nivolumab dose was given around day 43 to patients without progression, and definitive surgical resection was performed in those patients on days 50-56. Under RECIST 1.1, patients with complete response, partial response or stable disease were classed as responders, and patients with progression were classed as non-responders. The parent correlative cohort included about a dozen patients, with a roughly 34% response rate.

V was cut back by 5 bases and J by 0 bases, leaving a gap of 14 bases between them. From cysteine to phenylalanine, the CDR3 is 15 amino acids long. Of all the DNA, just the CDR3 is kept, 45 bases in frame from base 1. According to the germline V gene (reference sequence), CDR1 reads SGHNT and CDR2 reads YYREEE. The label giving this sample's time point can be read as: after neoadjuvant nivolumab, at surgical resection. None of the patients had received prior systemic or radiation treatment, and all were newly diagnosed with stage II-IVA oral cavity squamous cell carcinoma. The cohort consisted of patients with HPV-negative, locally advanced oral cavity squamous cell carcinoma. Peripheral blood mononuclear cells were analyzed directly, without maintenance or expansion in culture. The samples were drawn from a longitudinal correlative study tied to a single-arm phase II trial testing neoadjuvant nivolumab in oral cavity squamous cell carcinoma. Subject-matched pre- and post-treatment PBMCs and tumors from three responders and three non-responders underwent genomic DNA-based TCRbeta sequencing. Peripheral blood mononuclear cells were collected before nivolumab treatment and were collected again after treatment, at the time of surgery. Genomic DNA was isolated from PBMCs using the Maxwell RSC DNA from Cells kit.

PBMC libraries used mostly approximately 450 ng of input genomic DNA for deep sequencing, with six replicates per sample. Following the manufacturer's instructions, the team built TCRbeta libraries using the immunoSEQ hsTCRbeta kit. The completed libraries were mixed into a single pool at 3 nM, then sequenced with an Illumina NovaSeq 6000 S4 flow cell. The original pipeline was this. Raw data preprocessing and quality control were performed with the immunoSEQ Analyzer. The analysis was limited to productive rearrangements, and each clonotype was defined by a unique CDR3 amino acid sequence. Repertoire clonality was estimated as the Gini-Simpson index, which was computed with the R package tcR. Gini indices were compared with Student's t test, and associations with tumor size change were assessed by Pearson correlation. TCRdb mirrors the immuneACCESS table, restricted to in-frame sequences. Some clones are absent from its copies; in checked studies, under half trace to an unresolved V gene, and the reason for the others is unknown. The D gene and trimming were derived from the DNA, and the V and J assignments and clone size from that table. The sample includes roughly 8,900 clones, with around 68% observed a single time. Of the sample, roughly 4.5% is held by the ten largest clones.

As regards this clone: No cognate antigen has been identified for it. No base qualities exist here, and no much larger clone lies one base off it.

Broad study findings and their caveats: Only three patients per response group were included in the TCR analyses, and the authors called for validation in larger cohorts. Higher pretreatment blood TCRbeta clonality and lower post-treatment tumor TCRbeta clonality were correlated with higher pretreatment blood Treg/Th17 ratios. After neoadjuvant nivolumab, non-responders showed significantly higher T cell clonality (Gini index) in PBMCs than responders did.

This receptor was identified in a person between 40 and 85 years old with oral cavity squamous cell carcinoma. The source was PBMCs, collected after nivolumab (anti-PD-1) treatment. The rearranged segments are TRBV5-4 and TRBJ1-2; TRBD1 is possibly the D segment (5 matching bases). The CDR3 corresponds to CASSRDGRSNYGYTF. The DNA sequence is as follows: TGTGCCAGCAGTCGGGACGGGAGATCTAACTATGGCTACACCTTC.